This T cell receptor beta chain was sequenced during a study of CD8+CD57+ T cells in acquired aplastic anemia. For the study at large: An average of roughly 2.9 ug of DNA was obtained from sorted CD4+ and CD8+ cells.

The sequenced patients had an expansion of CD8+CD57+ cells seen by flow cytometry. Patients had not yet gotten any therapy when their blood was taken for sampling. The study profiled TCR beta VDJ and CDR3 using genomic DNA as template. A single record per CDR3 protein comes from TCRdb applying MiXCR to the reads. The sample yields approximately 260,000 distinct CDR3 sequences, approximately 82% seen once. General study results and limits: About 30 shared CD8+ CDR3s appeared highly expressed within patients' immunodominant clones. Patients and controls had CD8+ Simpson's diversity values that were not significantly distinct.

As regards this clonotype: The target antigen is unknown.

The CDR3 runs to 14 residues. Germline-derived CDR1 and CDR2 are SGHNT and YENEEA. Trimming stripped 5 bases from V and 6 bases from J, with 15 bases between. The chain has TRBV11-3 and TRBJ2-3; possibly TRBD2 for D (6 bases). Specimen: sorted CD4+, CD8+, or CD8+CD57+ T cells (not recorded which) from PBMCs. This sequence was found in a human donor with aplastic anemia. The CDR3 loop is CASSVASVPDTQYF. CDR3 nucleotides: TGTGCCAGCAGCGTGGCTAGCGTTCCCGATACGCAGTATTTT.